Here is one TCR beta chain with its context. Antigen unknown. The CDR3 contains 15 residues. V lost 3 bases, J lost 4 bases, and 16 bases lay in between. Germline V CDR1 and CDR2: SGDLS, YYNGEE. Those donating, healthy Caucasian individuals from Russia, were aged roughly 6 to 95. This sample was included in a study of blood T cells in healthy people across ages. The authors ran a second PCR of roughly 6 to 12 cycles using a sample-barcoded 5' primer and a J-beta primer mix. A single record per CDR3 protein comes from TCRdb applying MiXCR to the 5' RACE reads. This sample has some 920,000 distinct CDR3 sequences; roughly half occur once, and the top ten carry about a fifth. The study, taken as a whole, reports: Estimated diversity across one million T cells was deemed an underestimate. The study found more naive CD4+ cells and higher diversity in long-lived than aged donors.

Sequencing used blood. This clonotype originated in a woman in her sixties in good health. The chain is built from TRBV9 and TRBJ1-1, with D possibly matching TRBD1 (5 bases). CDR3 sequence: CASSAPRVRGTEAFF. The CDR3 DNA follows: TGTGCCAGCAGCGCGCCCAGGGTTAGAGGCACTGAAGCTTTCTTT.